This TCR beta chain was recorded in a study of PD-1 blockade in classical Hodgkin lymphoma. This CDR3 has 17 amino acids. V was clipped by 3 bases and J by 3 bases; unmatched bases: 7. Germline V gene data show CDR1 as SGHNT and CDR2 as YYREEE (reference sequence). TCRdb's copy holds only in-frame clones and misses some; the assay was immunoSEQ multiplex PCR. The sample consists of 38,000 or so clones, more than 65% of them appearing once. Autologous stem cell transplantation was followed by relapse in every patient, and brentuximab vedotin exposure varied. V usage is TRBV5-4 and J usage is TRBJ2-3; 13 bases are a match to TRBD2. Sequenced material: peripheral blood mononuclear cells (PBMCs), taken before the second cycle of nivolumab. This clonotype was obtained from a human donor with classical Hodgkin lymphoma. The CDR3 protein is CASSSLAGGPGTDTQYF. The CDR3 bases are TGTGCCAGCAGCTCACTAGCGGGAGGGCCGGGGACAGATACGCAGTATTTT.